These 32 T cell receptor beta chains originate from one sample sequenced in a study of CD8 T cells in ankylosing spondylitis. Notes on the study in general: Apparently characteristic of ankylosing spondylitis blood was a TCR beta motif (under ten highly homologous variants).

Their recognized antigens are unknown. One entry per CDR3 protein, called by TCRdb with MiXCR from the 5' RACE reads. The sample carries about 390,000 distinct CDR3 sequences, 20% to 25% recorded once. What was sequenced was blood, either unsorted or a sorted T cell fraction (not recorded which). The receptors originated from a male donor with ankylosing spondylitis.

V usage is TRBV9 and J usage is TRBJ2-6, with D maybe TRBD1 (6 bases). Germline-derived CDR1 and CDR2 are SGDLS and YYNGEE. CDR3 length: 14 amino acids. Between the trimmed V and J ends, which lost 2 bases and 8 bases, there was a span of 11 bases. The chain's CDR3 is CASSVLQGSNVLTF. DNA for the CDR3: TGTGCCAGCAGCGTCTTACAGGGCTCCAACGTCCTGACTTTC.

The chain carries TRBV12-3 or TRBV12-4 and TRBJ2-2, with 11 positions matching TRBD1. The J segment lost 5 bases and the V segment lost 6 bases, leaving 11 bases of the junction unmatched. The CDR3 runs to 17 residues. CDR3 in DNA: TGTGCCAGCAGCCGTAGGACAGGGGGCTTGAAAACCGGGGAGCTGTTTTTT. This encodes CASSRRTGGLKTGELFF.

The V and J genes are TRBV20-1 and TRBJ1-5; D is unresolved. This CDR3 has 16 amino acids. CDR1 DFQATT and CDR2 SNEGSKA come from the germline V gene (reference sequence). Deletions cut 6 bases from V and 2 bases from J, with 20 bases between. The CDR3: CSAAASTSRGNQPQHF. The CDR3 coding sequence is TGCAGTGCCGCGGCCTCAACCAGTCGGGGCAATCAGCCCCAGCATTTT.

The chain joins TRBV27 to TRBJ2-1, with 7 bases identical to TRBD1. The CDR3 covers 14 residues. The V gene end was trimmed by 5 bases and the J gene end by 2 bases; junction bases not matched to a gene: 3. Germline V gives CDR1 MNHEY, CDR2 SMNVEV (reference sequence). The CDR3 region has the DNA TGTGCCAGCAGTGAGGACAGGACCTACAATGAGCAGTTCTTC. Amino acid sequence: CASSEDRTYNEQFF.

The rearrangement links TRBV7-9 to TRBJ2-1; D not certain. Trimming pared 3 bases from V and 9 bases from J, leaving 18 bases between. CDR1 and CDR2 from the germline V gene are SEHNR and FQNEAQ (reference sequence). The CDR3 sequence is 15 residues long. CDR3 sequence: CASSLTTSIESEQFF. CDR3 in DNA: TGTGCCAGCAGCTTGACGACGTCGATCGAGAGTGAGCAGTTCTTC.

Only a few counts were recorded for this clonotype. This chain uses TRBV7-2 with TRBJ2-2; D is perhaps TRBD1 (6 bases). Trimming removed 5 bases from V and 7 bases from J, with 17 bases in between. Germline V gene data show CDR1 as SGHTA and CDR2 as FQGNSA. The length of the CDR3 is 15 residues. This chain's CDR3 is CASSPEGDGSGELFF. The CDR3 region has the DNA TGTGCCAGCAGCCCCGAGGGGGACGGTAGCGGGGAGCTGTTTTTT.

The chain carries TRBV12-3 or TRBV12-4 and TRBJ1-1, with D unclear. CDR3 length: 16 residues. Trimming cost V 5 bases and J 3 bases, with 19 bases left between them. The CDR3 protein is CASSPARVGVDTEAFF. The CDR3 nucleotides are TGTGCCAGCAGTCCAGCCCGGGTCGGGGTGGACACTGAAGCTTTCTTT.

This clonotype was detected a few times. J is TRBJ1-5 and V is TRBV6-1; D is possibly TRBD1 (5 bases). V gave up 2 bases and J gave up 6 bases, with 17 bases separating them. This CDR3 has 16 amino acids. Germline loops: CDR1 MNHNS, CDR2 SASEGT. The CDR3 reads CASSELGAGRGQPQHF. The CDR3 region has the DNA TGTGCCAGCAGTGAACTTGGGGCAGGGAGGGGTCAGCCCCAGCATTTT.

V usage is TRBV4-2 and J usage is TRBJ1-1; D not resolved. V gave up 3 bases and J gave up 6 bases, with 20 bases separating them. This CDR3 is 16 amino acids long. Germline V CDR1 and CDR2: LGHNA, YNFKEQ. The DNA of the CDR3 is TGTGCCAGCAGCCACCACAGACGGGGTGAATGGCCTGAAGCTTTCTTT. Translation: CASSHHRRGEWPEAFF.

This clonotype occurred many times. This chain uses TRBV7-9 with TRBJ1-1; no reliable D call. The CDR3 totals 12 residues. The V end lost 6 bases, the J end lost 10 bases, and 15 bases lay between the germline ends. CDR1 is SEHNR and CDR2 is FQNEAQ in the germline V gene (reference sequence). CDR3 sequence: CASSREGTGAFF. The CDR3 coding sequence is TGTGCCAGCAGTAGAGAGGGCACCGGAGCTTTCTTT.

The gene calls are TRBV5-1 and TRBJ2-2, with a weak D call TRBD2 (6 bases). V was pared by 3 bases and J by 3 bases, with 6 bases between. Germline V CDR1 and CDR2: SGHRS, YFSETQ. The CDR3 extends over 13 amino acids. For the CDR3, the DNA is TGCGCCAGCAGCTGGAGGGACACCGGGGAGCTGTTTTTT. Translated: CASSWRDTGELFF. Filled out from reference TRBV5-1 and TRBJ2-2, the complete variable domain reads KAGVTQTPRYLIKTRGQQVTLSCSPISGHRSVSWYQQTPGQGLQFLFEYFSETQRNKGNFPGRFSGRQFSNSRSEMNVSTLELGDSALYLCASSWRDTGELFFGEGSRLTVL.

This sequence joins TRBV11-2 and TRBJ2-3; 15 bases are a match to TRBD2. Germline V gives CDR1 SGHAT, CDR2 FQNNGV. The V gene end was trimmed by 5 bases and the J gene end by 5 bases; junction bases not matched to a gene: 14. CDR3 length: 19 amino acids. CDR3 bases: TGTGCCAGCAGCCCAATTAGGGGGACTAGCGGGGGGAAAGGAGATACGCAGTATTTT. The encoded protein is CASSPIRGTSGGKGDTQYF.

In its sample, this clonotype was seen a few times. The chain carries TRBV20-1 and TRBJ2-5; tentative D call: TRBD2 (5 bases). Between the trimmed V and J ends, which lost 0 bases and 4 bases, there was a span of 15 bases. The CDR3 loop spans 15 amino acids. Germline-derived CDR1 and CDR2 are DFQATT and SNEGSKA (reference sequence). CDR3: CSARDGVATIETQYF. CDR3 nucleotide sequence: TGCAGTGCTAGAGATGGGGTAGCGACCATAGAGACCCAGTACTTC.

This chain joins TRBV5-1 and TRBJ2-3, with 11 positions matching TRBD2. The CDR3 extends over 15 amino acids. Per germline, CDR1 SGHRS and CDR2 YFSETQ. Unmatched junction bases numbered 3, after V lost 3 bases and J lost 3 bases. CDR3 nucleotides: TGCGCCAGCAGCTATCTAGCGGGAGGAACAGATACGCAGTATTTT. This encodes CASSYLAGGTDTQYF.

This rearrangement joins TRBV5-8 to TRBJ2-7; D uncertain. This CDR3 has 11 residues. V gave up 4 bases and J gave up 5 bases, with 7 bases separating them. From germline, CDR1 is SGHTS and CDR2 YDEGEE. CDR3 nucleotide sequence: TGTGCCAGCAGCACCACAAACGAGCAGTACTTC. Amino acids: CASSTTNEQYF.

This clonotype was counted between two and nine times. The rearrangement joins TRBV20-1 to TRBJ2-5; no firm D call. CDR1 and CDR2 (germline): DFQATT, SNEGSKA (reference sequence). CDR3 length equals 15 residues. V gave up 0 bases and J gave up 5 bases, with 16 bases separating them. The CDR3 loop reads CSARDSMGPAETQYF. CDR3 nucleotides: TGCAGTGCTAGAGATTCGATGGGCCCGGCTGAGACCCAGTACTTC.

The chain carries TRBV2 and TRBJ2-3, with 7 nucleotides matching TRBD1. Germline lookup yields CDR1 SNHLY and CDR2 FYNNEI. V lost 1 base, J lost 5 bases, and 3 bases stayed unmatched. The length of the CDR3 is 14 residues. As DNA, the CDR3 is TGTGCCAGCAGTGAAGACAGGGGCAGAGATACGCAGTATTTT. Translating gives CASSEDRGRDTQYF.

The chain has TRBV2 and TRBJ2-7; D is perhaps TRBD2 (6 bases). This CDR3 has 13 amino acids. Germline V lookup: CDR1 SNHLY, CDR2 FYNNEI. V was trimmed by 9 bases and J by 6 bases, leaving 18 bases between them. CDR3 region: CASSLAGILEQYF. The CDR3 coding sequence is TGTGCCAGTTCATTGGCGGGAATCCTCGAGCAGTACTTC.

This chain joins TRBV7-3 and TRBJ1-3, with D possibly being TRBD1 (5 bases). Trimming shortened V by 0 bases and J by 2 bases, and 11 bases separated the two germline ends. Germline values: CDR1 SGHTA, CDR2 FQGTGA. This CDR3 has 16 residues. DNA for the CDR3: TGTGCCAGCAGCTTAACGGGGGGAAGGGCTGGAAACACCATATATTTT. Translating gives CASSLTGGRAGNTIYF.

This clonotype was detected only a few times. This CDR3 is CASRTGGGNQPQHF. Written as DNA, the CDR3 is TGCGCCAGCAGAACAGGGGGAGGAAATCAGCCCCAGCATTTT. The V call is TRBV10-2, the J call TRBJ1-5; 8 bases are a match to TRBD1. CDR1 and CDR2 from the germline V gene are WSHSY and SAAADI. Trimming took 6 bases from V and 4 from J; bases not matched to a gene: 5. CDR3 length equals 14 residues.

Only a few counts were recorded for this clonotype. The chain combines TRBV12-3 or TRBV12-4 with TRBJ2-3, with a weak D call TRBD2 (6 bases). V lost 4 bases and J 6 bases, leaving 11 bases between the germline ends. The CDR3 runs 13 residues. CDR3: CASSSLGRDTQYF. The CDR3 DNA is TGTGCCAGCAGTTCCCTAGGGAGGGATACGCAGTATTTT.

The chain recombines TRBV18 with TRBJ2-3; 8 nucleotides match TRBD2. V shed 2 bases, J shed 8 bases, and the junction held 18 bases outside the gene matches. The CDR3 runs to 18 residues. CDR1 and CDR2 (germline): KGHSH, LQKENI. The chain's CDR3 is CASSPRILREGVYVTQYF. The CDR3, as DNA: TGTGCCAGCTCACCAAGGATATTACGGGAGGGTGTATACGTTACGCAGTATTTT.

The gene calls are TRBV2 and TRBJ1-1, with D possibly matching TRBD1 (6 bases). V lost 6 bases to trimming and J lost 3 bases, with 11 bases between them. This CDR3 contains 13 residues. The germline gives CDR1 SNHLY, CDR2 FYNNEI. This CDR3 reads CASRPQGDTEAFF. The CDR3 nucleotides read TGTGCCAGCAGGCCACAGGGAGACACTGAAGCTTTCTTT.

This chain uses TRBV11-1 with TRBJ2-7, with a weak D call TRBD2 (6 bases). The V gene lost 3 bases and the J gene lost 5 bases, with 14 bases spanning the gap. This CDR3 is 14 amino acids long. Germline V CDR1 and CDR2: SGHAT, FQDESV (reference sequence). The chain's CDR3 is CASSFQGTGDEQYF. For the CDR3, the DNA is TGTGCCAGCAGCTTCCAGGGTACGGGGGACGAGCAGTACTTC.

The sample holds a few counts of this clonotype. The chain links TRBV29-1 to TRBJ1-4; 8 bases line up with TRBD1. This CDR3 region has 15 residues. The V gene's germline CDR1 is SQVTM and CDR2 ANQGSEA. V was pared by 4 bases and J by 3 bases, with 7 bases of the junction left unmatched. The CDR3 DNA follows: TGCAGCGTTGGAAAAACAGGGGGGGCTAATGAAAAACTGTTTTTT. The encoded protein is CSVGKTGGANEKLFF.

The gene calls are TRBV25-1 and TRBJ2-5; 9 positions match TRBD1. CDR1 MGHDK and CDR2 SYGVNS come from the germline V gene. This CDR3 has 13 amino acids. Germline trimming cut 7 bases from V and 5 bases from J; bases unmatched to any gene: 5. CDR3 region: CASTTGTGETQYF. Written as DNA, the CDR3 is TGTGCCAGCACGACCGGGACAGGGGAGACCCAGTACTTC.

This chain joins TRBV3-1 and TRBJ2-1, with 11 bases aligning to TRBD2. The CDR3 spans 16 residues. With 2 bases clipped from V and 4 bases from J, the junction kept 4 bases outside the gene matches. Germline CDR1 and CDR2: LGHDT and YNNKEL (reference sequence). The CDR3 DNA reads TGTGCCAGCAGCCAACAGGTAGCGGGGGGGTACAATGAGCAGTTCTTC. Translation: CASSQQVAGGYNEQFF.

The genes are TRBV6-1 and TRBJ1-1; D gene unclear. The germline V and J ends were trimmed by 8 bases and 0 bases, with 13 bases remaining between them. Per germline, CDR1 MNHNS and CDR2 SASEGT. The CDR3 is made up of 14 amino acids. CDR3 amino acids: CASRGSGVNTEAFF. DNA of the CDR3: TGTGCCAGCCGCGGTTCGGGAGTGAACACTGAAGCTTTCTTT.

The V call is TRBV29-1, the J call TRBJ2-1, with D possibly called TRBD1 or TRBD2 (6 bases each). The V gene lost 5 bases and the J gene lost 4 bases, with 21 bases spanning the gap. This CDR3 is built from 16 residues. The germline CDR1 and CDR2 sequences are SQVTM and ANQGSEA. In DNA, the CDR3 is TGCAGCGTTCCATTAGAGTGGGGGGCGCTATACAATGAGCAGTTCTTC. Its protein is CSVPLEWGALYNEQFF.

The chain carries TRBV20-1 and TRBJ1-6; 7 bases match TRBD1. Germline V gene lookup returns CDR1 DFQATT and CDR2 SNEGSKA (reference sequence). V lost 6 bases to trimming and J lost 10 bases; unmatched junction nucleotides: 9. The CDR3 has 13 residues. This CDR3 reads CSATQGVGSPLHF. The DNA for the CDR3 is TGCAGTGCAACGCAGGGGGTAGGATCACCCCTCCACTTT.

The chain recombines TRBV4-3 with TRBJ2-2, with D hard to call. This CDR3 is built from 14 residues. The V end was cut by 4 bases, the J end by 1 base, with 7 bases between. Germline loops: CDR1 LGHNA, CDR2 YSLEER. The CDR3 sequence: CASSPVGNTGELFF. CDR3 nucleotide sequence: TGCGCCAGCAGCCCCGTGGGGAACACCGGGGAGCTGTTTTTT.

The rearrangement links TRBV7-2 to TRBJ2-3; D is perhaps TRBD2 (5 bases). Germline-derived CDR1 and CDR2 are SGHTA and FQGNSA. Trimming pared 8 bases from V and 2 bases from J, leaving 14 bases between. The CDR3 totals 14 residues. CDR3 DNA sequence: TGTGCCAGCGCACCGGGAATCCACACAGATACGCAGTATTTT. It is translated as CASAPGIHTDTQYF.